This T cell receptor (beta chain) came from a study of T-cell memory formation after mild COVID-19. Study conclusions and caveats: Of the contracting clones, CD4+ ones lay mainly in CM and EM, and CD8+ ones in EMRA. The study found balanced CD4/CD8 in clones contracting day 15 to 85 and a CD4+ lean in later expanders. Pre-infection memory held some responding clones, suggesting pre-existing cross-reactive T cells responded.

The sample holds a few counts of this clonotype. Its antigen is unidentified. TCRdb re-derived calls from the 5' RACE reads in MiXCR, one entry per CDR3 protein. The repertoire holds about 560,000 distinct CDR3 sequences, approximately 15% seen once, with about 8.1% in the top ten. CDR3 size: 16 residues. The V and J ends lost 3 bases and 1 base respectively, with 15 bases between them. The rearrangement uses TRBV12-3 or TRBV12-4 and TRBJ2-5; D call uncertain. Sequenced: PBMCs or a T cell subset sorted from them (not recorded which). The receptor was derived from an adult woman who had mild COVID-19 (a few samples of this study predate the infection). Cell type and time point are not known. CDR3 in amino acids: CASSFIGVASQETQYF. CDR3 bases: TGTGCCAGCAGTTTTATTGGGGTCGCTTCCCAAGAGACCCAGTACTTC.